This T cell receptor beta chain was sequenced during a study of T-cell reconstitution after alpha-beta-depleted transplantation in children. Study results and caveats: There were reportedly several hundred expanded graft clones from which alpha-beta T cells came about two months after transplant. From newly produced T cells came most of the T-cell counts and diversity one year after transplant. Surviving thymic progenitors and recipient T cells were the source of high TCRbeta diversity at day 60 in some patients.

In its sample, this clonotype was seen many times. Its cognate antigen is unknown. Construction of the TCRbeta library involved unique molecular identifiers. Using its own MiXCR run on the PCR reads, TCRdb lists one record per CDR3 protein. Of roughly 200,000 distinct CDR3 sequences listed, approximately 8.4% are singletons. This CDR3 has 18 residues. Trimming took 0 bases from V and 2 from J, leaving 18 bases between them. Per the germline V gene, CDR1 is LGHNA and CDR2 is YSLEER. The TCR was taken from a male patient between 2 and 15 years old who had a stem cell transplant for acute myeloid leukemia, so the T cells may come from the graft donor. The rearrangement joins TRBV4-3 to TRBJ2-3; D ambiguous. The specimen was PBMCs, mostly from graft donor cells, collected 360 days after TCRalphabeta/CD19-depleted stem cell transplant. As DNA, the CDR3 is TGCGCCAGCAGCCAAGATTTAAGGAGCTCAGTGGTCACAGATACGCAGTATTTT. This sequence encodes CASSQDLRSSVVTDTQYF.